The present T cell receptor (beta chain) was sequenced within a study of T cell responses to AZD1222 COVID-19 vaccine. Overall study findings and caveats: CD4 TCRs associated with vaccination spanned spike, dominating at 160-218 and 743-854. A rise in Spike-specific TCR breadth and depth followed two AZD1222 doses. Seropositive at baseline were only six or seven AZD1222 recipients. The reported proportion of spike-specific TCRs targeting unmutated variant regions was nearly half.

As regards this clone: The target antigen is unknown.

Profiling relied on immunoSEQ multiplex PCR, and the TCRdb table lists in-frame clones only, not all of them. The table has 150,000 to 200,000 clones, about 91% seen once. The V gene lost 0 bases and the J gene lost 4 bases, with 13 bases spanning the gap. The CDR3 loop spans 15 amino acids. Germline V gene lookup returns CDR1 LGHNA and CDR2 YSLEER. V and J are TRBV4-3 and TRBJ2-7, with D perhaps assigned TRBD1 or TRBD2 (5 bases each). The TCR was taken from an adult in good health. The sample consisted of peripheral blood, taken on day 0 of AZD1222 vaccination. The CDR3 sequence is CASSQDSGTSYEQYF. DNA for the CDR3: TGCGCCAGCAGCCAAGATTCCGGGACCTCTTACGAGCAGTACTTC.